The rows below give T cell receptor beta chains drawn from one sample of a study of blood T cells in healthy people across ages. One entry per CDR3 protein results from TCRdb running MiXCR on the 5' RACE reads. The sample includes more than 500,000 distinct CDR3 sequences, roughly 29% of them seen just once. Sequenced material: blood. These receptors originate from a woman aged 70-85 years in good health. CDR3s include the opening cysteine and the closing phenylalanine or tryptophan. D genes are given only for firm matches. The listing skips clone size in some rows; elsewhere it reads once, few, many or a size class.

CDR3 protein: CAISEGTVEQYF; CDR3 DNA: TGTGCCATCAGTGAGGGGACAGTCGAGCAGTACTTC; V gene: TRBV10-3; D gene: TRBD1; J gene: TRBJ2-7; clone size: NA
CDR3 protein: CASSPPGFNEKLFF; CDR3 DNA: TGTGCCAGCAGCCCGCCCGGGTTTAATGAAAAACTGTTTTTT; V gene: TRBV7-2; D gene: NA; J gene: TRBJ1-4; clone size: NA
CDR3 protein: CASSFFGFPGYTF; CDR3 DNA: TGTGCCAGCAGTTTCTTCGGGTTCCCTGGCTACACCTTC; V gene: TRBV12-3/TRBV12-4; D gene: NA; J gene: TRBJ1-2; clone size: few
CDR3 protein: CASSVATRGTQGDTQYF; CDR3 DNA: TGTGCCAGCAGCGTAGCTACACGGGGGACACAAGGAGATACGCAGTATTTT; V gene: TRBV9; D gene: NA; J gene: TRBJ2-3; clone size: few
CDR3 protein: CASTKPGQGYEQYF; CDR3 DNA: TGTGCCAGCACTAAACCGGGACAAGGATACGAGCAGTACTTC; V gene: TRBV7-2; D gene: NA; J gene: TRBJ2-7; clone size: few
CDR3 protein: CASSYDIHTEAFF; CDR3 DNA: TGTGCCAGCAGTTATGACATTCACACTGAAGCTTTCTTT; V gene: TRBV12-3/TRBV12-4; D gene: NA; J gene: TRBJ1-1; clone size: few
CDR3 protein: CSVSPETNTEAFF; CDR3 DNA: TGCAGCGTCAGCCCAGAAACGAACACTGAAGCTTTCTTT; V gene: TRBV29-1; D gene: NA; J gene: TRBJ1-1; clone size: NA
CDR3 protein: CASSLDGDYGYTF; CDR3 DNA: TGCGCCAGCAGCTTGGACGGAGACTATGGCTACACCTTC; V gene: TRBV5-1; D gene: NA; J gene: TRBJ1-2; clone size: many
CDR3 protein: CASSPTATSGGHEQYF; CDR3 DNA: TGTGCCAGCAGTCCCACCGCGACTAGCGGGGGGCACGAGCAGTACTTC; V gene: TRBV7-3; D gene: TRBD2; J gene: TRBJ2-7; clone size: NA
CDR3 protein: CASRRGRQGGSEKLFF; CDR3 DNA: TGTGCCAGCAGACGGGGACGACAGGGGGGGAGTGAAAAACTGTTTTTT; V gene: TRBV6-6; D gene: TRBD1; J gene: TRBJ1-4; clone size: NA
CDR3 protein: CASSHGLAGQQKSVQYF; CDR3 DNA: TGCGCCAGCAGCCATGGACTAGCGGGACAACAGAAGAGCGTTCAGTACTTC; V gene: TRBV4-1; D gene: TRBD2; J gene: TRBJ2-4; clone size: many
CDR3 protein: CASSLGQFGLEQYF; CDR3 DNA: TGTGCCAGCAGCTTAGGACAGTTCGGGCTCGAGCAGTACTTC; V gene: TRBV13; D gene: NA; J gene: TRBJ2-7; clone size: few
CDR3 protein: CASSQDSNQPQRF; CDR3 DNA: TGTGCCAGCAGCCAGGACAGTAATCAGCCCCAGCGTTTT; V gene: TRBV7-3; D gene: NA; J gene: TRBJ1-5; clone size: NA
CDR3 protein: CASSAGTGQYSSPLHF; CDR3 DNA: TGCGCCAGCAGCGCCGGGACAGGGCAATATAGTTCACCCCTCCACTTT; V gene: TRBV5-1; D gene: TRBD1; J gene: TRBJ1-6; clone size: few
CDR3 protein: CAIRDSPQGTEAFF; CDR3 DNA: TGTGCCATCAGGGACTCACCCCAGGGCACTGAAGCTTTCTTT; V gene: TRBV10-3; D gene: NA; J gene: TRBJ1-1; clone size: few
CDR3 protein: CASMTQEGAEAFF; CDR3 DNA: TGTGCCAGCATGACCCAGGAGGGAGCTGAAGCTTTCTTT; V gene: TRBV2; D gene: NA; J gene: TRBJ1-1; clone size: NA
CDR3 protein: CAISETPGTGVGYTF; CDR3 DNA: TGTGCCATCAGTGAGACCCCCGGGACAGGGGTTGGCTACACCTTC; V gene: TRBV10-3; D gene: TRBD1; J gene: TRBJ1-2; clone size: many
CDR3 protein: CSATRTVLETQYF; CDR3 DNA: TGCAGTGCCACAAGGACAGTCTTGGAGACCCAGTACTTC; V gene: TRBV20-1; D gene: NA; J gene: TRBJ2-5; clone size: few